Below are 17 T cell receptor beta chains sequenced from a single sample in a study of CXCR3-negative and CXCR3-positive naive CD8 T cells. The antigens for these receptors are not known. UMI-labeled 5' RACE TRB cDNA libraries were prepared from the cells. TCRdb re-called the 5' RACE reads, yielding one record per CDR3 amino acid sequence without DNA. The table lists 80,000 to 100,000 distinct CDR3 sequences. Findings of the study overall: The study found more hydrophobic TRB CDR3s in CXCR3-positive naive cells than in CXCR3-negative naive cells.

The sample was naive CXCR3+ CD8+ T cells from blood. Noted subset: CD45RO-CCR7+CD27+CD95- naive CD8+ T cells expressing CXCR3 (TNR3+). The receptors stem from a human donor in good health. Some clones in this sample may be carry-over from other donors' samples.

CDR3 sequence reads: CSASENQPQHF. The gene calls are TRBV20-1 and TRBJ1-5. The CDR3 consists of 11 residues. Germline assignment: CDR1 DFQATT and CDR2 SNEGSKA (reference sequence).

This rearrangement joins TRBV7-9 to TRBJ1-1. The CDR3 extends over 15 amino acids. Germline V CDR1 and CDR2: SEHNR, FQNEAQ (reference sequence). The chain's CDR3 is CASSGTGTRNTEAFF.

This CDR3 reads CASSYEGRADTQYF. This sequence joins TRBV6-2 or TRBV6-3 and TRBJ2-3; TCRdb gives TRBD1 as the D gene, but with no DNA this cannot be confirmed. The CDR3 totals 14 residues. Germline-derived CDR1 and CDR2 are MNHEY and SVGEGT.

The chain links TRBV20-1 to TRBJ2-7; TCRdb lists TRBD1, though no DNA is available to test this call. The CDR3 spans 15 residues. Germline values: CDR1 DFQATT, CDR2 SNEGSKA (reference sequence). CDR3 loop: CSARDRAGPYYEQYF.

V and J are TRBV3-1 and TRBJ2-7; TCRdb reports TRBD1, a call that lacks DNA to check it against. This CDR3 comprises 15 residues. Germline assignment: CDR1 LGHDT and CDR2 YNNKEL (reference sequence). The CDR3 here is CASSHLSTGAIEQYF.

The rearrangement links TRBV5-5 to TRBJ2-1; TCRdb's D call of TRBD2 is untestable without DNA. This CDR3 has 16 amino acids. Germline-derived CDR1 and CDR2 are SGHKS and YYEKEE (reference sequence). The CDR3 is CASSRKTSGGDNEQFF.

This chain uses TRBV12-3 or TRBV12-4 with TRBJ2-7; absent DNA, TCRdb's TRBD2 call cannot be checked. This CDR3 region has 16 residues. The CDR3 loop is CASSPDAGLRAYEQYF.

The gene calls are TRBV20-1 and TRBJ2-3; TCRdb's assignment of TRBD2 cannot be checked, as there is no DNA. This CDR3 has 17 amino acids. Germline-derived CDR1 and CDR2 are DFQATT and SNEGSKA (reference sequence). The CDR3 is CSVTDLIAGISTDTQYF.

This chain uses TRBV6-5 with TRBJ2-7; TCRdb's D call, TRBD1, is unchecked because there is no DNA. The CDR3 runs to 11 residues. The V gene's germline CDR1 is MNHEY and CDR2 SVGAGI. The CDR3 is CASSTGVEQYF.

The chain uses TRBV7-9 and TRBJ2-4; absent DNA, TCRdb's TRBD2 call cannot be checked. Germline V gene lookup returns CDR1 SEHNR and CDR2 FQNEAQ (reference sequence). This CDR3 has 18 residues. CDR3 amino acids: CASSLGTSGGPFKNIQYF.

The chain combines TRBV5-1 with TRBJ2-7; TCRdb reports TRBD1, a call that lacks DNA to check it against. CDR1 and CDR2 from the germline V gene are SGHRS and YFSETQ. This CDR3 comprises 14 residues. The CDR3 region is CASSGTGGAYEQYF.

This rearrangement joins TRBV25-1 to TRBJ2-7. CDR1 and CDR2 from the germline V gene are MGHDK and SYGVNS. The CDR3 totals 12 residues. CDR3 loop: CASSDSVYEQYF.

The V gene is TRBV23-1, the J gene TRBJ2-5; without DNA, the TCRdb call of TRBD1 cannot be checked. TRBV23-1 carries the ORF label, with uncertain function. This CDR3 has 14 amino acids. The CDR3 loop reads CASTETGPQETQYF.

The chain combines TRBV5-6 with TRBJ1-1. Germline CDR1 reads SGHDT; CDR2 reads YYEEEE. This CDR3 is 12 amino acids long. CDR3 amino acids: CASSWENTEAFF. The variable domain in full, completed from reference TRBV5-6 and TRBJ1-1, reads DAGVTQSPTHLIKTRGQQVTLRCSPKSGHDTVSWYQQALGQGPQFIFQYYEEEERQRGNFPDRFSGHQFPNYSSELNVNALLLGDSALYLCASSWENTEAFFGQGTRLTVV.

V and J are TRBV4-1 and TRBJ2-1; TCRdb's D call, TRBD1, is unchecked because there is no DNA. The germline CDR1 and CDR2 sequences are MGHRA and YSYEKL. The length of the CDR3 is 12 residues. The CDR3 loop is CASSQDGREQFF.

The chain couples TRBV2 to TRBJ2-1; TCRdb outputs TRBD2, but without DNA this stays unchecked. Germline V lookup: CDR1 SNHLY, CDR2 FYNNEI. This CDR3 region has 12 residues. The CDR3 loop is CASSEEGDEQFF.

This chain joins TRBV7-7 and TRBJ2-7. Per germline, CDR1 SSHAT and CDR2 FNYEAQ (reference sequence). There are 13 residues in the CDR3. CDR3 protein: CASSPDFGDEQYF.